What follows are 29 T cell receptor beta chains derived from one specimen sequenced in a study of identical twins. In TCRdb, the 5' RACE reads were re-called with MiXCR into one record per CDR3 protein. The sample has hundreds of thousands of distinct CDR3 sequences, roughly an eighth seen once. The same sample was also studied in work on yellow fever vaccine responses in identical twins.

Sample: CD8+ T cells sorted from blood. These receptors were taken from a young woman in good health.

In its sample, this clonotype was seen a few times. The J gene is TRBJ2-2, the V gene TRBV10-1; TRBD2 aligns across 8 bases. The ends lost 4 bases at V and 4 bases at J; junction bases unmatched: 11. The length of the CDR3 is 17 residues. The germline CDR1 and CDR2 sequences are WNHNN and SYGVQD (reference sequence). The CDR3 DNA is TGCGCCAGCAGTGCCCTCCGGGAGGGCCCGAGCACCGGGGAGCTGTTTTTT. It is translated as CASSALREGPSTGELFF.

This chain uses TRBV5-6 with TRBJ2-1, with 9 bases identical to TRBD2. The V gene's germline CDR1 is SGHDT and CDR2 YYEEEE. With 2 bases clipped from V and 9 bases from J, the junction kept 6 bases outside the gene matches. The CDR3 has 14 residues. The CDR3 DNA reads TGTGCCAGCAGCTTAGGCGGGGGGGCGGGTGAGCAGTTCTTC. Translating gives CASSLGGGAGEQFF.

V usage is TRBV4-2 and J usage is TRBJ2-3; D is undetermined. Germline V gene sequence: CDR1 LGHNA, CDR2 YNFKEQ. The ends were cut back, 0 bases at V and 4 bases at J, with 11 bases in the middle. The CDR3 runs to 15 residues. For the CDR3, the DNA is TGTGCCAGCAGCCAAGATGTAGGCGGCGCAGATACGCAGTATTTT. Translation: CASSQDVGGADTQYF.

The table lists this clonotype with a few counts. The rearrangement uses TRBV15 and TRBJ2-2; a weak D match, TRBD1 (5 bases). CDR1 and CDR2 from the germline V gene are LNHNV and YYDKDF (reference sequence). Trimming left V 3 bases short and J 8 bases short, with 10 bases between. The CDR3 is 13 residues long. CDR3 DNA sequence: TGTGCCACCAGCAGCCGTGGGGCAGGGGAGCTGTTTTTT. It is translated as CATSSRGAGELFF.

This clonotype has more than one count but fewer than ten. The gene calls are TRBV4-1 and TRBJ1-2; the D gene is possibly TRBD1 (5 bases). There are 14 residues in the CDR3. Deletions cut 0 bases from V and 1 base from J, with 6 bases between. CDR1 is MGHRA and CDR2 is YSYEKL in the germline V gene. The CDR3 DNA is TGCGCCAGCAGCCAAGATGGGGGTAACTATGGCTACACCTTC. This gives the protein CASSQDGGNYGYTF.

This clonotype was seen repeatedly, ten times or more. The rearrangement uses TRBV7-9 and TRBJ2-3; maybe TRBD2 (7 bases). The germline gives CDR1 SEHNR, CDR2 FQNEAQ (reference sequence). The V and J ends lost 5 bases and 4 bases respectively, with 19 bases between them. This CDR3 has 16 residues. The chain's CDR3 is CASSHSTGGRADTQYF. CDR3 nucleotides: TGTGCCAGCAGCCATTCGACGGGGGGCCGGGCAGATACGCAGTATTTT.

The chain carries TRBV6-5 and TRBJ2-6, with D uncertain. This CDR3 comprises 12 residues. Germline V CDR1 and CDR2: MNHEY, SVGAGI. The V and J ends lost 10 bases and 2 bases respectively, with 6 bases between them. The CDR3 DNA is TGTGCCACCACTACTGGGGCCAACGTCCTGACTTTC. This gives the protein CATTTGANVLTF.

In its sample, this clonotype was seen a few times. The rearrangement joins TRBV27 to TRBJ1-4; 7 bases align to TRBD1. Per the germline V gene, CDR1 is MNHEY and CDR2 is SMNVEV (reference sequence). The CDR3 loop spans 14 amino acids. V shed 5 bases, J shed 8 bases, and the junction held 8 bases outside the gene matches. The CDR3 reads CASSIGTDKEKLFF. In nucleotides, the CDR3 is TGTGCCAGCAGTATCGGGACAGATAAGGAAAAACTGTTTTTT. The variable domain in full, with the rest retrieved from reference TRBV27 and TRBJ1-4, is EAQVTQNPRYLITVTGKKLTVTCSQNMNHEYMSWYRQDPGLGLRQIYYSMNVEVTDKGDVPEGYKVSRKEKRNFPLILESPSPNQTSLYFCASSIGTDKEKLFFGSGTQLSVL.

A few counts support this clonotype. The chain joins TRBV7-9 to TRBJ2-1; 7 bases align to TRBD2. Germline CDR1 and CDR2: SEHNR and FQNEAQ (reference sequence). This CDR3 contains 14 residues. V was clipped by 4 bases and J by 8 bases; unmatched bases: 8. The CDR3 DNA reads as TGTGCCAGCAGCTCGGCGCGGGAGAGGTATGAGCAGTTCTTC. Its translation is CASSSARERYEQFF.

This chain joins TRBV20-1 and TRBJ2-1, with 9 bases aligning to TRBD2. This CDR3 has 16 residues. J was trimmed by 2 bases and V by 4 bases; bases with no gene match: 9. Germline V gives CDR1 DFQATT, CDR2 SNEGSKA (reference sequence). The CDR3 sequence is CSATPVSSGAYNEQFF. In nucleotides, the CDR3 is TGCAGTGCTACCCCGGTTTCTAGCGGGGCCTACAATGAGCAGTTCTTC.

The sample holds many counts of this clonotype. The chain is built from TRBV28 and TRBJ2-7, with 9 bases matching TRBD1. The CDR3 has 14 residues. From germline, CDR1 is MDHEN and CDR2 SYDVKM. V was clipped by 4 bases and J by 4 bases; unmatched bases: 5. The CDR3 nucleotides are TGTGCCAGCAGTTCACAGACAGGGGGGTACGAGCAGTACTTC. Translation gives CASSSQTGGYEQYF.

V gene TRBV20-1 combines with J gene TRBJ2-1; 10 bases fit TRBD2. Germline CDR1 DFQATT, CDR2 SNEGSKA (reference sequence). The CDR3 sequence is 15 residues long. The V gene end was trimmed by 7 bases and the J gene end by 0 bases; junction bases not matched to a gene: 6. CDR3 sequence (DNA): TGCAGTGTATTTAGCGGGGGGTTCTCCTACAATGAGCAGTTCTTC. Translation: CSVFSGGFSYNEQFF.

The chain couples TRBV27 to TRBJ2-7; D is possibly TRBD2 (7 bases). The CDR3 is made up of 17 amino acids. Germline V gene data show CDR1 as MNHEY and CDR2 as SMNVEV (reference sequence). V was clipped by 5 bases and J by 4 bases, with 24 bases between them. Here the CDR3 reads CASSTKTAGAGLYEQYF. CDR3 DNA: TGTGCCAGCAGTACCAAAACCGCGGGGGCTGGTTTGTACGAGCAGTACTTC.

The chain combines TRBV27 with TRBJ1-3; D gene uncertain. Trimming pared 3 bases from V and 6 bases from J, leaving 12 bases between. CDR1 is MNHEY, CDR2 SMNVEV, per germline (reference sequence). The CDR3 consists of 14 residues. The CDR3 DNA reads TGTGCCAGCAGTTTTGCCGGGGAGGAAAACACCATATATTTT. Translation: CASSFAGEENTIYF.

V is TRBV6-1 and J is TRBJ1-2; no firm D call. The V gene lost 1 base and the J gene lost 4 bases, with 7 bases spanning the gap. Germline V CDR1 and CDR2: MNHNS, SASEGT. This CDR3 spans 13 amino acids. The CDR3 DNA follows: TGTGCCAGCAGTGAAGATGGAAGCTATGGCTACACCTTC. Its translation: CASSEDGSYGYTF.

Comments on this clonotype: With a much larger clone just one base away, this may be a read error. The chain is built from TRBV12-3 or TRBV12-4 and TRBJ2-1, with 7 bases fitting TRBD2. Trimming cost V 8 bases and J 4 bases; bases outside gene matches: 20. The CDR3 has 18 amino acids. CDR3 nucleotides: TGTGCCAGCTGTGAGTCTAGCGGACTCCTACCCAATTACAATGAGCAGTTCTTC. It specifies CASCESSGLLPNYNEQFF.

CDR3 nucleotides: TGTGCCAGCAGTTACTCAGCGACCGGGACAGGGTGGGCCGGGGAGCTGTTTTTT. Protein sequence: CASSYSATGTGWAGELFF. This chain links TRBV6-5 with TRBJ2-2; TRBD1 matches at 9 bases. Germline V gene sequence: CDR1 MNHEY, CDR2 SVGAGI. Germline trimming cut 0 bases from V and 6 bases from J; bases unmatched to any gene: 11. The CDR3 is made up of 18 amino acids.

The chain couples TRBV5-5 to TRBJ1-5, with D possibly matching TRBD1 (6 bases). The CDR3 covers 14 residues. Deletions cut 0 bases from V and 4 bases from J, with 8 bases between. The V gene's germline CDR1 is SGHKS and CDR2 YYEKEE (reference sequence). Written as DNA, the CDR3 is TGTGCCAGCAGCTTGGCAACAGGGAATCAGCCCCAGCATTTT. As protein: CASSLATGNQPQHF.

This clonotype was seen a few times. The chain is built from TRBV3-1 and TRBJ2-5; D call uncertain. The CDR3 sequence is 13 residues long. The germline V and J ends were trimmed by 4 bases and 8 bases, with 14 bases remaining between them. The germline gives CDR1 LGHDT, CDR2 YNNKEL (reference sequence). CDR3 sequence reads: CASSPGFDPTQYF. In DNA, the CDR3 is TGTGCCAGCAGCCCCGGTTTTGATCCCACCCAGTACTTC.

This clonotype was found a few times. V gene TRBV5-1 combines with J gene TRBJ2-1; no definite D call. The CDR3 is 17 residues long. The V and J ends lost 0 bases and 0 bases respectively, with 13 bases between them. Per germline, CDR1 SGHRS and CDR2 YFSETQ. DNA of the CDR3: TGCGCCAGCAGCTTGGTCGGAACCCCGAGCTCCTACAATGAGCAGTTCTTC. Translating gives CASSLVGTPSSYNEQFF.

There are a few counts of this clonotype. At one end, the junction sequence differs from germline, possibly due to a read error. The chain uses TRBV12-3 or TRBV12-4 and TRBJ2-2, with D perhaps matching TRBD2 (5 bases). CDR3 size: 16 residues. CDR3 DNA sequence: TGTGCCAGCAGGCCTACTAGAGAAAATGGCGCCGGGGAGCTGCTTTTT. It specifies CASRPTRENGAGELLF.

The rearrangement uses TRBV2 and TRBJ2-1, with 13 bases matching TRBD2. With 8 bases clipped from V and 4 bases from J, the junction kept 5 bases outside the gene matches. CDR3 size: 15 residues. Germline V gives CDR1 SNHLY, CDR2 FYNNEI. The CDR3 nucleotides read TGTGCCAGCTCCGGGACTAGCGGGGTTTACAATGAGCAGTTCTTC. Its protein is CASSGTSGVYNEQFF.

This clonotype came up many times. This chain connects TRBV12-3 or TRBV12-4 to TRBJ2-1; TRBD2 matches 12 bases. The CDR3 spans 17 residues. The J segment lost 4 bases and the V segment lost 6 bases, leaving 10 bases of the junction unmatched. In DNA form, the CDR3 reads TGTGCCAGCAGCCTACAGACTAGCGGGAGAGAATACAATGAGCAGTTCTTC. It is translated as CASSLQTSGREYNEQFF.

A few counts support this clonotype. The rearrangement uses TRBV27 and TRBJ2-1; D not resolved. The CDR3 length is 16 residues. Trimming pared 5 bases from V and 4 bases from J, leaving 18 bases between. Germline CDR1 MNHEY, CDR2 SMNVEV (reference sequence). The CDR3 sequence is CASSLNGINPYNEQFF. The DNA of the CDR3 is TGTGCCAGCAGTCTAAATGGCATAAATCCATACAATGAGCAGTTCTTC.

The chain joins TRBV20-1 to TRBJ2-6, with D possibly matching TRBD1 (5 bases). Germline V gene lookup returns CDR1 DFQATT and CDR2 SNEGSKA (reference sequence). V was cut by 3 bases and J by 1 base, with 22 bases left in between. The CDR3 runs to 19 residues. The CDR3 region has the DNA TGCAGTGCTAGGCTAGGTTCAAGGACACCCCGATCTGGGGCCAACGTCCTGACTTTC. As protein: CSARLGSRTPRSGANVLTF.

This clonotype was recorded a few times. The chain links TRBV4-1 to TRBJ2-5; 11 nucleotides agree with TRBD2. V lost 1 base to trimming and J lost 3 bases; unmatched junction nucleotides: 16. The CDR3 length is 20 residues. Per germline, CDR1 MGHRA and CDR2 YSYEKL. The DNA of the CDR3 is TGCGCCAGCAGCCAAGCTCCGACTAGCGGGAAGGGAGGACGGGAAGAGACCCAGTACTTC. This codes for CASSQAPTSGKGGREETQYF.

V is TRBV28 and J is TRBJ1-4, with TRBD1 as a possible D gene (5 bases). CDR1 is MDHEN and CDR2 is SYDVKM in the germline V gene. V was shortened by 5 bases and J by 3 bases, with 19 bases between the two germline ends. This CDR3 has 17 amino acids. CDR3 DNA: TGTGCCAGCAGTCCAACCCGGGGCGGGGTATCTAATGAAAAACTGTTTTTT. Translating gives CASSPTRGGVSNEKLFF.

This clonotype was picked up a small number of times. The V call is TRBV6-4, the J call TRBJ2-2; 8 nucleotides agree with TRBD2. This CDR3 comprises 15 residues. In germline, CDR1 is MRHNA, CDR2 SNTAGT. With 8 bases clipped from V and 2 bases from J, the junction kept 7 bases outside the gene matches. CDR3 sequence reads: CASSLSGDNTGELFF. CDR3 coding DNA: TGTGCCAGCTCCCTTAGCGGGGACAACACCGGGGAGCTGTTTTTT.

The sample holds a few counts of this clonotype. The rearrangement joins TRBV11-2 to TRBJ2-1; the match to TRBD2 covers 10 bases. The CDR3 runs to 18 residues. V gave up 2 bases and J gave up 0 bases; unmatched junction bases: 7. Germline CDR1 reads SGHAT; CDR2 reads FQNNGV. CDR3 amino acids: CASSLFGSSGGSYNEQFF. In DNA, the CDR3 is TGTGCCAGCAGCTTATTCGGGTCTAGCGGGGGCTCCTACAATGAGCAGTTCTTC.